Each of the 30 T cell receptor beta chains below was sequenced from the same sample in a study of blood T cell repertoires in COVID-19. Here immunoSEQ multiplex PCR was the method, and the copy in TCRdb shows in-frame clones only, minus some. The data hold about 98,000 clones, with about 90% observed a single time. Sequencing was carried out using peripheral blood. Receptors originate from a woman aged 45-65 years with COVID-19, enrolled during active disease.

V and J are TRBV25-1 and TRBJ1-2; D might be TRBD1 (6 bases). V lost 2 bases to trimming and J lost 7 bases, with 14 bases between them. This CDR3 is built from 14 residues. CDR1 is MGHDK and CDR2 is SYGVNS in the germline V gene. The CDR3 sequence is CASSEPGAGGGYTF. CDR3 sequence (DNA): TGTGCCAGCAGTGAACCAGGGGCAGGAGGTGGCTACACCTTC.

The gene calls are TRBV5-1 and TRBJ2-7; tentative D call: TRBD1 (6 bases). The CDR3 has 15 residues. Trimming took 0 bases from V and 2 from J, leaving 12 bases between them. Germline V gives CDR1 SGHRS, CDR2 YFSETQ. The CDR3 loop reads CASSLALGGPYEQYF. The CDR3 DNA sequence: TGCGCCAGCAGCTTGGCCCTTGGGGGCCCCTACGAGCAGTACTTC.

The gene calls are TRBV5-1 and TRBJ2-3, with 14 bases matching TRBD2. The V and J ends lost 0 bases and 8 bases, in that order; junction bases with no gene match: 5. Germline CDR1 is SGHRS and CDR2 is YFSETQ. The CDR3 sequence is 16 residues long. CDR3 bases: TGCGCCAGCAGCTTGGTGGGACTAGCGGGGGCCCGTACGCAGTATTTT. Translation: CASSLVGLAGARTQYF. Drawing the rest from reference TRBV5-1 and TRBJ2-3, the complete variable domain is KAGVTQTPRYLIKTRGQQVTLSCSPISGHRSVSWYQQTPGQGLQFLFEYFSETQRNKGNFPGRFSGRQFSNSRSEMNVSTLELGDSALYLCASSLVGLAGARTQYFGPGTRLTVL.

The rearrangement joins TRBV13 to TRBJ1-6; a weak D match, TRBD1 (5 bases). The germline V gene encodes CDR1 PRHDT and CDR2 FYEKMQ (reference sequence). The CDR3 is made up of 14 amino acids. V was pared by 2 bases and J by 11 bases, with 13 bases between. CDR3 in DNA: TGTGCCAGCAGCTTATCGGGGGAAAGGGCACCCCTCCACTTT. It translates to CASSLSGERAPLHF.

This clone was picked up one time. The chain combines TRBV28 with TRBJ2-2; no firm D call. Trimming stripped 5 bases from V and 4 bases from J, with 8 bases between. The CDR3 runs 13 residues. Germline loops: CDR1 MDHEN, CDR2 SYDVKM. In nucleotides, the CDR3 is TGTGCCAGCAGTCCCCCGGGCACCGGGGAGCTGTTTTTT. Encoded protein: CASSPPGTGELFF.

The CDR3 coding sequence is TGTGCCATCAGCTCAGCGGGGGGGGTCACCGAGCAGTACTTC. This gives the protein CAISSAGGVTEQYF. The chain combines TRBV10-3 with TRBJ2-7; 10 positions match TRBD2. CDR1 is ENHRY, CDR2 SYGVKD, per germline. The V gene end was trimmed by 6 bases and the J gene end by 6 bases; junction bases not matched to a gene: 8. This CDR3 contains 14 residues.

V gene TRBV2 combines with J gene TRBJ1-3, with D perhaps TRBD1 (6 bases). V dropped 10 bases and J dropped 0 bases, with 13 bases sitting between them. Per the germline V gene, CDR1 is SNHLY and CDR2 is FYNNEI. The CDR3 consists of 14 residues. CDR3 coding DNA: TGTGCCAACCGGGACACAAGCTCTGGAAACACCATATATTTT. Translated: CANRDTSSGNTIYF.

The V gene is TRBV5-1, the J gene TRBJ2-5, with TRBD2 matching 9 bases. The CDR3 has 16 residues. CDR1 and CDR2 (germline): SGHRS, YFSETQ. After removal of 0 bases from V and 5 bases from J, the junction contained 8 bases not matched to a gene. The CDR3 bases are TGCGCCAGCAGCTTGGCCCTGCGGGGGGGCACGGAGACCCAGTACTTC. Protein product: CASSLALRGGTETQYF.

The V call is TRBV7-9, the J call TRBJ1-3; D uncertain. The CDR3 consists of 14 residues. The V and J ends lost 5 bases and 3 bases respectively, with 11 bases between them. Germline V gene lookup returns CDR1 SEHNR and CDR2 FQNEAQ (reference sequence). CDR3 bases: TGTGCCAGCAGCCGCCCGGGGTATGGAAACACCATATATTTT. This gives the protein CASSRPGYGNTIYF. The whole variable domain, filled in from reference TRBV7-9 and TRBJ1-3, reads DTGVSQNPRHKITKRGQNVTFRCDPISEHNRLYWYRQTLGQGPEFLTYFQNEAQLEKSRLLSDRFSAERPKGSFSTLEIQRTEQGDSAMYLCASSRPGYGNTIYFGEGSWLTVV.

The CDR3 DNA is TGTGCCAGCAGCCTCATGAGGAGCTCCTACGAGCAGTACTTC. It is translated as CASSLMRSSYEQYF. V gene TRBV7-2 combines with J gene TRBJ2-7; D is unclear. In germline, CDR1 is SGHTA, CDR2 FQGNSA. V gave up 5 bases and J gave up 0 bases, with 11 bases separating them. The CDR3 spans 14 residues.

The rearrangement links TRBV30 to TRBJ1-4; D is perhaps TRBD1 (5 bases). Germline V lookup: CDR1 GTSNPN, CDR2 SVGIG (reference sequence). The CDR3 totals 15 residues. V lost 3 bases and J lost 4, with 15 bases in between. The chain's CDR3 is CAWSPVGQFNEKLFF. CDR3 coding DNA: TGTGCCTGGAGCCCGGTGGGGCAGTTTAATGAAAAACTGTTTTTT.

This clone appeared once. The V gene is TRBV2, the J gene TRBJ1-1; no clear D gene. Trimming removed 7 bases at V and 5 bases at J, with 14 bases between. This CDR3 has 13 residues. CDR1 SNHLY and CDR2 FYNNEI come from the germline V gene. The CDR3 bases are TGTGCCAGCATGATCCGATTACAAACTGAAGCTTTCTTT. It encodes CASMIRLQTEAFF.

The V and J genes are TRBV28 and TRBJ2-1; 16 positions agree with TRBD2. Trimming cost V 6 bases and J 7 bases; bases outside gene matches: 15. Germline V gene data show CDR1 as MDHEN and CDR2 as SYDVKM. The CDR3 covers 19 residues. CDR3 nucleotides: TGTGCCAGCAGGTCTTCGGCCGGGACTAGCGGGGGGGCTTTGAATGAGCAGTTCTTC. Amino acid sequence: CASRSSAGTSGGALNEQFF.

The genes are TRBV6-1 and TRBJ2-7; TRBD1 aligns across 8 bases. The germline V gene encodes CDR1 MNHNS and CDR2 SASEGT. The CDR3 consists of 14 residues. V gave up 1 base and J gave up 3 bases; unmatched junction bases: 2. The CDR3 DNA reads TGTGCCAGCAGTGAAGGACAGGGGAGCTACGAGCAGTACTTC. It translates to CASSEGQGSYEQYF.

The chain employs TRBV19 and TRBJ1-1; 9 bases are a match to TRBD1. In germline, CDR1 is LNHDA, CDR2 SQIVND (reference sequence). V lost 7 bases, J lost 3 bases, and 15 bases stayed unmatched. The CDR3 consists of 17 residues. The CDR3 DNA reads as TGTGCCAGTAAGAATCCCCCCGGGACAGGGAGGGACACTGAAGCTTTCTTT. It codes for CASKNPPGTGRDTEAFF.

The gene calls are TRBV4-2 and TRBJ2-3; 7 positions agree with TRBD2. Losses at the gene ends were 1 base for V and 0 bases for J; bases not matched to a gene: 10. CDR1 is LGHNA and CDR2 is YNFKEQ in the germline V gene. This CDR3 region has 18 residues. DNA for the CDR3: TGTGCCAGCAGCCAAGCCGAGATGCTAGCGGAGAGCACAGATACGCAGTATTTT. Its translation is CASSQAEMLAESTDTQYF.

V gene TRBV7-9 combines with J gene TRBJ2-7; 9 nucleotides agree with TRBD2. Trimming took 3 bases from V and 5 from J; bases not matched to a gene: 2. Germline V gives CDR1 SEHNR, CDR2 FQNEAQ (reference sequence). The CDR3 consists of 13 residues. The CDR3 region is CASSFAGGHEQYF. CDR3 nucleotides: TGTGCCAGCAGCTTTGCGGGGGGGCACGAGCAGTACTTC.

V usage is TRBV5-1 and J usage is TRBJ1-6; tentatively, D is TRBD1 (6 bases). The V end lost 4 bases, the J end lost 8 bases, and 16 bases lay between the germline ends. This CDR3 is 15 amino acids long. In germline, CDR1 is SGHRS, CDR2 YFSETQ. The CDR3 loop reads CASSVQGWVDSPLHF. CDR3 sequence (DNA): TGCGCCAGCAGCGTTCAGGGGTGGGTGGATTCACCCCTCCACTTT.

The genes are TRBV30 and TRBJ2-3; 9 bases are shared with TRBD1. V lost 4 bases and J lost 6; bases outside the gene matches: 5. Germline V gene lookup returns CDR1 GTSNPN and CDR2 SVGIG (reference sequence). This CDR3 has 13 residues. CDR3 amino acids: CAWTQGAWDTQYF. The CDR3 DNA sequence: TGTGCCTGGACACAGGGGGCGTGGGATACGCAGTATTTT.

CDR3 protein: CASTLMWASGLSSYEQYF. The CDR3 coding sequence is TGTGCCAGCACACTGATGTGGGCTAGCGGCCTAAGCTCCTACGAGCAGTACTTC. This rearrangement joins TRBV7-4 to TRBJ2-7; 7 nucleotides align to TRBD2. Germline lookup yields CDR1 SGHVT and CDR2 SQSDAQ. The CDR3 is 18 residues long. The ends lost 7 bases at V and 0 bases at J; junction bases unmatched: 18. The full variable domain, its missing parts supplied by reference TRBV7-4 and TRBJ2-7, is GAGVSQSPRYKVAKRGRDVALRCDSISGHVTLYWYRQTLGQGSEVLTYSQSDAQRDKSGRPSGRFSAERPERSVSTLKIQRTEQGDSAVYLCASTLMWASGLSSYEQYFGPGTRLTVT.

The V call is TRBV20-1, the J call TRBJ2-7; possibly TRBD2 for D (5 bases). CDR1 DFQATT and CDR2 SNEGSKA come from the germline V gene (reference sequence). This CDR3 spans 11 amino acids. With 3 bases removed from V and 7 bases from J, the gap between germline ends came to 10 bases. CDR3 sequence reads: CSASGGIEQYF. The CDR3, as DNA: TGCAGTGCTAGTGGAGGAATAGAGCAGTACTTC.

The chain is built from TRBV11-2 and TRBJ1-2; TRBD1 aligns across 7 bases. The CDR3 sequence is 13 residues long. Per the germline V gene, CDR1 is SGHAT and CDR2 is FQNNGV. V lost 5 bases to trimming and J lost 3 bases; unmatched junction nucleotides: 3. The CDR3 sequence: CASSPDRDYGYTF. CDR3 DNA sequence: TGTGCCAGCAGCCCCGACAGGGACTATGGCTACACCTTC.

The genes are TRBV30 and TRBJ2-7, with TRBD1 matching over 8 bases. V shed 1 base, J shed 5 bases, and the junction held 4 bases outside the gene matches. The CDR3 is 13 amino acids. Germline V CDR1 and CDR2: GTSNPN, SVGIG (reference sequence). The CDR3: CAWSDGQGNEQYF. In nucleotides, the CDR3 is TGTGCCTGGAGTGATGGACAGGGAAACGAGCAGTACTTC.

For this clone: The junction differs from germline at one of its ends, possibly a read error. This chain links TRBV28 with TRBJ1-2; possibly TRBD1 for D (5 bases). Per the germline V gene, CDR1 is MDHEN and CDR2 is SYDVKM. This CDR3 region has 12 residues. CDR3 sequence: CASSSGTVLGPF. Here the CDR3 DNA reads TGTGCCAGCAGCTCCGGGACTGTTCTCGGGCCCTTC.

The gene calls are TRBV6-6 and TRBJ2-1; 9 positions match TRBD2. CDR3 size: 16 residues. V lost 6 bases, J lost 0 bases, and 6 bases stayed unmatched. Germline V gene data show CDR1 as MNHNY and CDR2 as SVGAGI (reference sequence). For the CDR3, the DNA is TGTGCCAGCAGGAAAACTAGCGGGCTCTCCTACAATGAGCAGTTCTTC. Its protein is CASRKTSGLSYNEQFF.

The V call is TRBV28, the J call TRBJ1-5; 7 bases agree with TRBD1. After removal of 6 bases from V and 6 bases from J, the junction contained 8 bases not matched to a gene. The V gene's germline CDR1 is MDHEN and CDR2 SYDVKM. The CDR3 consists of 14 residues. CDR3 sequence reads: CASRAQGPSQPQHF. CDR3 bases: TGTGCCAGCAGAGCACAGGGGCCAAGTCAGCCCCAGCATTTT. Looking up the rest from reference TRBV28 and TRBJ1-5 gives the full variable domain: DVKVTQSSRYLVKRTGEKVFLECVQDMDHENMFWYRQDPGLGLRLIYFSYDVKMKEKGDIPEGYSVSREKKERFSLILESASTNQTSMYLCASRAQGPSQPQHFGDGTRLSIL.

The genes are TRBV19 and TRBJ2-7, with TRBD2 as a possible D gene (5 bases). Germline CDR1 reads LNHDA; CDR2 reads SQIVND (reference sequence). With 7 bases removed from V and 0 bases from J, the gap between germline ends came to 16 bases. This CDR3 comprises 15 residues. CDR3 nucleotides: TGTGCCAGTACCCCGGACTTGGAGAGCTCCTACGAGCAGTACTTC. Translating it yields CASTPDLESSYEQYF.

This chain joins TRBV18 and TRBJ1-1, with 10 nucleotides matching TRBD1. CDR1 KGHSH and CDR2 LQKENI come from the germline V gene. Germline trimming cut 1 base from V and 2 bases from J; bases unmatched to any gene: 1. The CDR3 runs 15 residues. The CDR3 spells CASSPRQGANTEAFF. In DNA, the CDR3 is TGTGCCAGCTCACCACGACAGGGGGCAAACACTGAAGCTTTCTTT. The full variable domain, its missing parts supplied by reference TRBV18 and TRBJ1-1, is NAGVMQNPRHLVRRRGQEARLRCSPMKGHSHVYWYRQLPEEGLKFMVYLQKENIIDESGMPKERFSAEFPKEGPSILRIQQVVRGDSAAYFCASSPRQGANTEAFFGQGTRLTVV.

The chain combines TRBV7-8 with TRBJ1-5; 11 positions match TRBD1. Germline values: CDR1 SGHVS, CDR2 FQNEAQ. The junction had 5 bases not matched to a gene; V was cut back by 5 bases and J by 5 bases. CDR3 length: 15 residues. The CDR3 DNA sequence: TGTGCCAGCAGCGGCCGGGACAGGGGGGATCAGCCCCAGCATTTT. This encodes CASSGRDRGDQPQHF.

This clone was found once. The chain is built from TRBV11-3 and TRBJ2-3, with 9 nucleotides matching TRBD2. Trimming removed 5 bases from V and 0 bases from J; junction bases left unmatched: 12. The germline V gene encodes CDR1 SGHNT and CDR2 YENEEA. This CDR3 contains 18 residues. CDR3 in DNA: TGTGCCAGCAGCCAGGGCCGGACTAGCGTGCCTAGCACAGATACGCAGTATTTT. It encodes CASSQGRTSVPSTDTQYF.